This T cell receptor (beta chain) was sequenced in a study of shared clonotypes between healthy human individuals. Naive CD8 populations comprised CD45RO-negative cells positively selected for CCR7, excluding terminally differentiated effector memory CD45RA+ cells. An assay was performed, and its level was deep. Every subset had its genomic DNA shared out evenly among several immunoSEQ plates. Profiled with immunoSEQ multiplex PCR; TCRdb holds only in-frame clones, not every one. Among around 2,000,000 clones listed, around 96% were seen once. Germline values: CDR1 SEHNR, CDR2 FQNEAQ (reference sequence). Trimming stripped 5 bases from V and 1 base from J, with 11 bases between. The CDR3 is 14 amino acids.

Source material: naive CD8+ T cells sorted from blood. The sequence derives from a man aged 18 to 30 in good health. The gene calls are TRBV7-9 and TRBJ1-1; D is unresolved. The CDR3 DNA reads as TGTGCCAGCAGCCCCCACACATCGAACACTGAAGCTTTCTTT. This sequence encodes CASSPHTSNTEAFF.